This T cell receptor (beta chain) was captured in a study of T cells after posttransplantation cyclophosphamide. Notes on this clone: Its antigen is undetermined.

Cyclophosphamide on days +3 and +4 followed busulfan-fludarabine conditioning and a marrow graft. Study-wide results and caveats: Later blood repertoires were often dominated by clones from the donor CD8+ memory compartment. After PTCy, TRB diversity resembled that of CNI/methotrexate controls. Tissue-infiltrating T cells from skin or gut overlapped little with blood T cells.

V dropped 4 bases and J dropped 3; count of bases not matched to a gene: 11. The CDR3 is 17 residues long. Germline V gene sequence: CDR1 SEHNR, CDR2 FQNEAQ (reference sequence). Sequenced by immunoSEQ multiplex PCR; TCRdb stores in-frame clones only, minus some. Of under 8,000 clones listed, approximately 90% are singletons. This chain uses TRBV7-9 with TRBJ2-2, with 7 bases identical to TRBD2. The sequence derives from a female patient aged 50 to 60 who received an allogeneic stem cell transplant from a related donor, was CMV-positive, and had no GVHD. Some T cells may have come from the graft donor. The sample here was PBMCs, taken 1404 days after allogeneic stem cell transplant with posttransplant cyclophosphamide. The DNA for the CDR3 is TGTGCCAGCAGCTCAATAATTGGCGGGAGTCACACCGGGGAGCTGTTTTTT. Encoded protein: CASSSIIGGSHTGELFF.